This T cell receptor beta chain was captured in a study of a mutant IDH1 vaccine in newly diagnosed glioma. Study information: It was radiotherapy, temozolomide, or both that patients received previously, with most receiving both.

CDR1 is MNHNS and CDR2 is SASEGT in the germline V gene. Deletions cut 2 bases from V and 10 bases from J, with 15 bases between. CDR3 length: 15 residues. Time point denoted: week 35, safety follow-up. A single vaccine dose contained 300 ug of mutant IDH1 20-mer peptide, and topical imiquimod was used with it. Administration of eight vaccinations to patients took place in weeks 1, 3, 5, 7, 11, 15, 19, 23. Using immunoSEQ multiplex PCR, the repertoire was profiled, and TCRdb retains in-frame clones only, with some absent. The table lists fewer than 45,000 clones, 75% to 90% of them singletons, with about 1.5% in the top ten. For this clone: The antigen is undetermined.

This chain joins TRBV6-1 and TRBJ1-6; D might be TRBD1 (5 bases). The source was PBMCs, collected from a glioma patient whose treatment included an IDH1 peptide vaccine. This receptor was taken from a man aged 40-55 years with glioma. CDR3 DNA: TGTGCCAGCAGTGAACTTGGGCAGGACATCTCACCCCTCCACTTT. This gives the protein CASSELGQDISPLHF.